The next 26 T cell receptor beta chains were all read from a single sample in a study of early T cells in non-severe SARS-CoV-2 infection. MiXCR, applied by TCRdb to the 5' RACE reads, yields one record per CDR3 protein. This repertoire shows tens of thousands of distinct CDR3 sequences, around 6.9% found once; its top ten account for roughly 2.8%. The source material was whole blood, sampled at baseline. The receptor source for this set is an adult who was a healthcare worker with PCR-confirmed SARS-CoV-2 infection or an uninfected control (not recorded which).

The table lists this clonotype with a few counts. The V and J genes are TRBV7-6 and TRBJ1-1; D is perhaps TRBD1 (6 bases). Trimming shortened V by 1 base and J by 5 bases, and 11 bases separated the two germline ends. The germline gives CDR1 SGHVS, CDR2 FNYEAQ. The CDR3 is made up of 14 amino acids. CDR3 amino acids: CASSLVQGNTEAFF. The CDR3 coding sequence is TGTGCCAGCAGCTTAGTGCAGGGGAATACTGAAGCTTTCTTT.

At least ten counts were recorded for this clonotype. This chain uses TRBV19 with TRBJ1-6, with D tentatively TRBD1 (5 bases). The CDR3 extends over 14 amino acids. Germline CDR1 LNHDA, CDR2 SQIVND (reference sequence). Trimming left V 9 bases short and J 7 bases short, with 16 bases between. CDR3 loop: CASQEGFGNSPLHF. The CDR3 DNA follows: TGTGCCAGCCAAGAGGGGTTCGGCAATTCACCCCTCCACTTT.

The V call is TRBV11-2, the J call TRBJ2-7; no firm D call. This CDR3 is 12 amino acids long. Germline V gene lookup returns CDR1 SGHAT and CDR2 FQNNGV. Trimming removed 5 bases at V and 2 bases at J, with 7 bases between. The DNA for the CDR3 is TGTGCCAGCAGCAGAATCCCCTACGAGCAGTACTTC. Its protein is CASSRIPYEQYF.

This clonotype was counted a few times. The CDR3 here is CATHPPGNTEAFF. CDR3 nucleotide sequence: TGTGCCACCCACCCCCCCGGGAACACTGAAGCTTTCTTT. The J gene is TRBJ1-1, the V gene TRBV10-3; D call uncertain. Per the germline V gene, CDR1 is ENHRY and CDR2 is SYGVKD. The CDR3 is made up of 13 amino acids. V dropped 10 bases and J dropped 1 base, with 13 bases sitting between them.

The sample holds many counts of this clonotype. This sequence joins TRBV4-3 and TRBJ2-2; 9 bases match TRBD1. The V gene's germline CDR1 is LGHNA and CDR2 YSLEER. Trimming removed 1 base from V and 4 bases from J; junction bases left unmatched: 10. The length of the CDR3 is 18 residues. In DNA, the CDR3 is TGCGCCAGCAGCCAAGTAGGGACAGGGTATGATACCACCGGGGAGCTGTTTTTT. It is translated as CASSQVGTGYDTTGELFF.

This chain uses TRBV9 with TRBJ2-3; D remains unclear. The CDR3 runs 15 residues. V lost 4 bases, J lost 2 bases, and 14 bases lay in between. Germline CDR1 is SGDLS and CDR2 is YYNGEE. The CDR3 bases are TGTGCCAGCAGCTCCCCCCTCAGCAACACAGATACGCAGTATTTT. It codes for CASSSPLSNTDTQYF.

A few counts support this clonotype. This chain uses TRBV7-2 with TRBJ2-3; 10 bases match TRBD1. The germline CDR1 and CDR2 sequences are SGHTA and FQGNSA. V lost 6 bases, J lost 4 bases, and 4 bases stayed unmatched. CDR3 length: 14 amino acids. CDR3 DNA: TGTGCCAGCAGTCGGGACAGGGGTGCAGATACGCAGTATTTT. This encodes CASSRDRGADTQYF.

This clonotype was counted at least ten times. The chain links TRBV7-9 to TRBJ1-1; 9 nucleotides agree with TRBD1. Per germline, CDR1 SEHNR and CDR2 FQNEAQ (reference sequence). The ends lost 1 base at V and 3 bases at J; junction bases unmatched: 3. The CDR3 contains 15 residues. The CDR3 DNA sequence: TGTGCCAGCAGCTTAGACAGGGGGCTTTACACTGAAGCTTTCTTT. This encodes CASSLDRGLYTEAFF. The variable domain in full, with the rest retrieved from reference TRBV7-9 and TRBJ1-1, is DTGVSQNPRHKITKRGQNVTFRCDPISEHNRLYWYRQTLGQGPEFLTYFQNEAQLEKSRLLSDRFSAERPKGSFSTLEIQRTEQGDSAMYLCASSLDRGLYTEAFFGQGTRLTVV.

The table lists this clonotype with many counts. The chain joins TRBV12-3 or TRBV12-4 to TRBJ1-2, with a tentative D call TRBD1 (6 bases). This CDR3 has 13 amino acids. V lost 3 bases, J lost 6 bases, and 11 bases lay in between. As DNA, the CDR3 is TGTGCCAGCAGTTTCAATCAGGGGAATGGCTACACCTTC. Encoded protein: CASSFNQGNGYTF.

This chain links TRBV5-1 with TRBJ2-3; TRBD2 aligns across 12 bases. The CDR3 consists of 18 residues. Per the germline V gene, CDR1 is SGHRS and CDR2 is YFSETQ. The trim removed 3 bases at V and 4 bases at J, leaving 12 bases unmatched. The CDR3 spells CASSSNPGLAGLADTQYF. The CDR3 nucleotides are TGCGCCAGCAGCTCCAACCCTGGACTAGCGGGGCTTGCAGATACGCAGTATTTT.

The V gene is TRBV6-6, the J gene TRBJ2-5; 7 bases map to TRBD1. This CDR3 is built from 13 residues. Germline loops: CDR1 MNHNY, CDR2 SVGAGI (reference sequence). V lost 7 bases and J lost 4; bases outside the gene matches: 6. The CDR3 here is CASTRGPGETQYF. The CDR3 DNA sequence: TGTGCCAGCACTAGGGGGCCGGGAGAGACCCAGTACTTC.

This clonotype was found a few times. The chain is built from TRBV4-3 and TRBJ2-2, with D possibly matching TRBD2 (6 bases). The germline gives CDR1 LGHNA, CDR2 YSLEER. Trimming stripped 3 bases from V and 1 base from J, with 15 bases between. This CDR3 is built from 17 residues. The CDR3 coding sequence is TGCGCCAGCAGCCATCTCGGGGGACTCATGAACACCGGGGAGCTGTTTTTT. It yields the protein CASSHLGGLMNTGELFF.

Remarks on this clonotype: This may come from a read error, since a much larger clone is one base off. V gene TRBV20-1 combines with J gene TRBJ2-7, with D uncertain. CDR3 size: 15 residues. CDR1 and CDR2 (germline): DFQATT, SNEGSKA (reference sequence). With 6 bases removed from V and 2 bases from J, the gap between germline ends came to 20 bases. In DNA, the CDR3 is TGCAGTGCGACCGTCAGCAACCAACCGACCTACGAGCAGTACTTC. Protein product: CSATVSNQPTYEQYF.

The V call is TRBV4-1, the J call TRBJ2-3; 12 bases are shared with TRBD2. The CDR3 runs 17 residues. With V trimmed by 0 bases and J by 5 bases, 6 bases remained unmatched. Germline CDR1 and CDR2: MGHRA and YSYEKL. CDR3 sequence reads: CASSQDPSGGVVDTQYF. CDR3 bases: TGCGCCAGCAGCCAAGATCCTAGCGGGGGGGTTGTAGATACGCAGTATTTT.

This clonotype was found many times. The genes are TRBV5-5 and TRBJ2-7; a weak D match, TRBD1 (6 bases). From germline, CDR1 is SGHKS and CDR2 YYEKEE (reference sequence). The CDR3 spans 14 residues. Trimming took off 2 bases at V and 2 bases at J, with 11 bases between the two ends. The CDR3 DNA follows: TGTGCCAGCAGCTTAACCGGGACAACCTACGAGCAGTACTTC. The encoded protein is CASSLTGTTYEQYF.

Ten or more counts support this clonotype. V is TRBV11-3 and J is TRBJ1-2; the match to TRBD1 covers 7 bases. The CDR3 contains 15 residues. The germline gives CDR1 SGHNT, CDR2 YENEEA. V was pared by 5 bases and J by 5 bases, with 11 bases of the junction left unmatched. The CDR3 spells CASSTNRGAIYGYTF. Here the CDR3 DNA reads TGTGCCAGCAGCACTAACAGGGGCGCCATATATGGCTACACCTTC.

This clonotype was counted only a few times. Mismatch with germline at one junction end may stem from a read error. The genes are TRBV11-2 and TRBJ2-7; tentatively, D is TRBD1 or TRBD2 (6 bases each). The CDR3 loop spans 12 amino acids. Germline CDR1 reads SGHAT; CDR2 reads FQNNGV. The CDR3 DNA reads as TGTGCCAGCAGCTTAGTCTCGGGGGCCGCAACTTTC. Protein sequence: CASSLVSGAATF. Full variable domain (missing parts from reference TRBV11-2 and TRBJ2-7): EAGVAQSPRYKIIEKRQSVAFWCNPISGHATLYWYQQILGQGPKLLIQFQNNGVVDDSQLPKDRFSAERLKGVDSTLKIQPAKLEDSAVYLCASSLVSGAATFGPGTRLTVT.

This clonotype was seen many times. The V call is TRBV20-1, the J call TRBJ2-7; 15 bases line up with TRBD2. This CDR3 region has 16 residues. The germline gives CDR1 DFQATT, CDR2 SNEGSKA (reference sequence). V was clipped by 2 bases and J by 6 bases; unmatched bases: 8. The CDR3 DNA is TGCAGTGCTAGACCCACCGGGACTAGCGGGGGGTTCGAGCAGTACTTC. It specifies CSARPTGTSGGFEQYF.

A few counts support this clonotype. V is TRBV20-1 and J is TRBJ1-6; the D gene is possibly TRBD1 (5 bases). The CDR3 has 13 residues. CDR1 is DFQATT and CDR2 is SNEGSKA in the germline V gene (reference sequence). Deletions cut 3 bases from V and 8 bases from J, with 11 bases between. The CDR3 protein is CSARDTEDSPLHF. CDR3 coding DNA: TGCAGTGCTAGGGACACGGAGGATTCACCCCTCCACTTT.

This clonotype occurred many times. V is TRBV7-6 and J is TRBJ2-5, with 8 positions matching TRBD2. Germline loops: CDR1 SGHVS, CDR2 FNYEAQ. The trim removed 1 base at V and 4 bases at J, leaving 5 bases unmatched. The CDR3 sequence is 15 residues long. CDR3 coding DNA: TGTGCCAGCAGCTTAGTCGGGGGGGCTGGAGAGACCCAGTACTTC. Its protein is CASSLVGGAGETQYF.

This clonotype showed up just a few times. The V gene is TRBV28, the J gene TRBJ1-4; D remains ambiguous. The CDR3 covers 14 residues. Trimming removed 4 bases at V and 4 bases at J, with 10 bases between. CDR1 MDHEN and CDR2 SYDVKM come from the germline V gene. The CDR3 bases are TGTGCCAGCAGTTCACACCCGGTTAATGAAAAACTGTTTTTT. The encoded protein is CASSSHPVNEKLFF. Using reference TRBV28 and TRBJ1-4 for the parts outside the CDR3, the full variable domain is DVKVTQSSRYLVKRTGEKVFLECVQDMDHENMFWYRQDPGLGLRLIYFSYDVKMKEKGDIPEGYSVSREKKERFSLILESASTNQTSMYLCASSSHPVNEKLFFGSGTQLSVL.

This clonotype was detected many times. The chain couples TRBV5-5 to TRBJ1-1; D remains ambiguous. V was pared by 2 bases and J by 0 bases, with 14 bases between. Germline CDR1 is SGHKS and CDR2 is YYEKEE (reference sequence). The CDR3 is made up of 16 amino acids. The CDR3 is CASSLRGDNMNTEAFF. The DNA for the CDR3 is TGTGCCAGCAGCTTAAGAGGTGACAACATGAACACTGAAGCTTTCTTT.

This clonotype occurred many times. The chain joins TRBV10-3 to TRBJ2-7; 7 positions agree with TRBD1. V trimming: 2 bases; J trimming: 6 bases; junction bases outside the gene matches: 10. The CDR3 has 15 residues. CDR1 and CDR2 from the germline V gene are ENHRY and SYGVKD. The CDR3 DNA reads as TGTGCCATCAGTGAGGCACAGGGGAAGATGGGCGAGCAGTACTTC. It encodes CAISEAQGKMGEQYF.

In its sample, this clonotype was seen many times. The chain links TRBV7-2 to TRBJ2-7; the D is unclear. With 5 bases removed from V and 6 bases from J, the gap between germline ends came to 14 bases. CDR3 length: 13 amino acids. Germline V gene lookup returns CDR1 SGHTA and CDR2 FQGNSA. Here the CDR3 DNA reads TGTGCCAGCAGCCAAATCGCTGTGCTCGAGCAGTACTTC. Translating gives CASSQIAVLEQYF.

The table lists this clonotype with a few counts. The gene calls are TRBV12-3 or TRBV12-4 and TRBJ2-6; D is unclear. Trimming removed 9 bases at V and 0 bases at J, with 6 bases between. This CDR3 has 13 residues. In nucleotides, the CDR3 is TGTGCCAGTAGGGTCTCTGGGGCCAACGTCCTGACTTTC. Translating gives CASRVSGANVLTF.

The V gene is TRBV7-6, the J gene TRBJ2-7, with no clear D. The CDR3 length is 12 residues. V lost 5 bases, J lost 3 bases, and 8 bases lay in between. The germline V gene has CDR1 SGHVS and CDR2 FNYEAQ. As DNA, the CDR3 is TGTGCCAGCAGCCCAGATGACTACGAGCAGTACTTC. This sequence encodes CASSPDDYEQYF.